One sample yielded the 8 T cell receptor beta chains listed below, sequenced in a study of T-cell memory formation after mild COVID-19. TCRdb used MiXCR to reprocess the 5' RACE reads, holding one entry per CDR3 protein. The sample lists almost 350,000 distinct CDR3 sequences; 20% to 25% were seen once. The sequencing input was PBMCs or a T cell subset sorted from them (not recorded which). All receptors derive from a man in his late teens or twenties who had mild COVID-19 (a few samples of this study predate the infection). Cell type and time point are not known.

This clonotype was observed a few times. The chain links TRBV5-1 to TRBJ1-1, with 9 bases that match TRBD1. Trimming at V came to 4 bases and at J to 0 bases, leaving 4 bases not matched to a gene. The CDR3 length is 15 residues. The germline V gene encodes CDR1 SGHRS and CDR2 YFSETQ. CDR3 sequence reads: CASSGGTGMNTEAFF. CDR3 DNA: TGCGCCAGCAGCGGAGGGACAGGGATGAACACTGAAGCTTTCTTT.

This clonotype turned up a few times. The rearrangement links TRBV20-1 to TRBJ2-5, with D tentatively TRBD2 (6 bases). Trimming cost V 6 bases and J 5 bases, with 19 bases left between them. Germline CDR1 reads DFQATT; CDR2 reads SNEGSKA (reference sequence). The CDR3 is 14 residues long. The CDR3 nucleotides are TGCAGTGCCACACGACTAGAGGGGACGGAGACCCAGTACTTC. It is translated as CSATRLEGTETQYF.

This clonotype was detected only a few times. The chain employs TRBV6-4 and TRBJ2-1, with D possibly being TRBD1 or TRBD2 (5 bases each). With 0 bases removed from V and 10 bases from J, the gap between germline ends came to 10 bases. The CDR3 extends over 13 amino acids. Germline loops: CDR1 MRHNA, CDR2 SNTAGT. CDR3 nucleotides: TGTGCCAGCAGTGACTCGAAGGGACGGGAGCAGTTCTTC. It translates to CASSDSKGREQFF.

This clonotype was counted only a few times. The chain couples TRBV5-1 to TRBJ2-3, with D possibly matching TRBD2 (5 bases). This CDR3 contains 14 residues. Trimming cost V 9 bases and J 0 bases, with 14 bases left between them. Germline V lookup: CDR1 SGHRS, CDR2 YFSETQ. CDR3 coding DNA: TGCGCCACGCGGGCGACTCTAAGCACAGATACGCAGTATTTT. Protein sequence: CATRATLSTDTQYF.

The chain carries TRBV12-3 or TRBV12-4 and TRBJ1-5, with D perhaps matching TRBD1 (5 bases). V lost 3 bases to trimming and J lost 1 base, with 13 bases between them. This CDR3 comprises 16 residues. Here the CDR3 reads CASSFRQTQSNQPQHF. Written as DNA, the CDR3 is TGTGCCAGCAGTTTCCGACAGACCCAAAGCAATCAGCCCCAGCATTTT.

The table lists this clonotype with many counts. The chain carries TRBV6-5 and TRBJ2-2; tentative D call: TRBD1 (6 bases). This CDR3 region has 16 residues. Per germline, CDR1 MNHEY and CDR2 SVGAGI. V was cut by 6 bases and J by 2 bases, with 16 bases left in between. CDR3 loop: CASSLSRTVNTGELFF. The CDR3, as DNA: TGTGCCAGCAGCCTGTCCAGGACAGTAAACACCGGGGAGCTGTTTTTT.

The chain uses TRBV6-5 and TRBJ2-5, with D perhaps assigned TRBD1 or TRBD2 (5 bases each). The V end was cut by 4 bases, the J end by 1 base, with 16 bases between. This CDR3 is built from 16 residues. The V gene's germline CDR1 is MNHEY and CDR2 SVGAGI. The CDR3 here is CASSFGPEGPQETQYF. In DNA, the CDR3 is TGTGCCAGCAGTTTCGGACCAGAGGGGCCCCAAGAGACCCAGTACTTC.

This clonotype has more than one count but fewer than ten. With a much larger clone just one base away, this may be a read error. The chain combines TRBV11-2 with TRBJ2-1; no reliable D call. V was cut by 5 bases and J by 5 bases, with 10 bases left in between. The CDR3 loop spans 13 amino acids. CDR1 and CDR2 from the germline V gene are SGHAT and FQNNGV. For the CDR3, the DNA is TGTGCCAGCAGCATAGGACGGAACAATGAGCAGTTCTTC. Translation: CASSIGRNNEQFF.